The 3 T cell receptor beta chains given below trace back to one sample, sequenced in a study of CD8 T cells in ankylosing spondylitis. General observations from the study: Apparently characteristic of ankylosing spondylitis blood was a TCR beta motif (fewer than 10 highly homologous variants).

TCRdb re-analysed the 5' RACE reads in MiXCR, keeping a single row per CDR3 protein. The sample shows approximately 500,000 distinct CDR3 sequences, approximately 12% of them seen only once. Their recognized antigens are unknown. Sequenced sample: blood, either unsorted or a sorted T cell fraction (not recorded which). These receptor sequences come from a male donor with ankylosing spondylitis.

This clonotype showed up just a few times. The chain uses TRBV7-2 and TRBJ2-5; D gene ambiguous. The CDR3 sequence is 13 residues long. The germline V and J ends were trimmed by 7 bases and 5 bases, with 14 bases remaining between them. Per germline, CDR1 SGHTA and CDR2 FQGNSA. DNA of the CDR3: TGTGCCAGCACCATCCCCCTTCGTGAGACCCAGTACTTC. Its protein product is CASTIPLRETQYF.

The V call is TRBV5-1, the J call TRBJ2-2; D remains unclear. Deletions cut 2 bases from V and 4 bases from J, with 9 bases between. Germline lookup yields CDR1 SGHRS and CDR2 YFSETQ. This CDR3 is built from 14 residues. CDR3 DNA sequence: TGCGCCAGCAGCTTAAGGGAAACCACCGGGGAGCTGTTTTTT. This encodes CASSLRETTGELFF.

CDR3 amino acids: CASTLNRVNEQFF. The CDR3 nucleotides are TGCGCCAGCACCTTGAACAGGGTGAATGAGCAGTTCTTC. The V call is TRBV10-2, the J call TRBJ2-1; D may be TRBD1 (6 bases). CDR1 is WSHSY and CDR2 is SAAADI in the germline V gene. V lost 7 bases and J lost 7, with 14 bases in between. CDR3 length: 13 amino acids.